In this sample, the clone carrying this TCR beta chain turned up many times. Antigen: not known. TCR alpha and TCR beta cDNA libraries carrying sample barcodes and UMIs came from 5'RACE with constant-segment primers. MiXCR was run by TCRdb on the 5' RACE reads, yielding one entry per CDR3 protein. The table lists under 300,000 distinct CDR3 sequences, around a tenth of them singletons. These data belong to a study of T-cell memory formation after mild COVID-19. Study outcomes and limitations: CD4+ bias marked clones expanding day 15 to 37, unlike balanced contracting clones.

The germline V gene encodes CDR1 SGHRS and CDR2 YFSETQ. This CDR3 has 15 amino acids. V lost 8 bases and J lost 2, with 17 bases in between. This clonotype was sampled from a man between 18 and 29 years old who had mild COVID-19 (a few samples of this study predate the infection). Cell type and time point are not known. Material: PBMCs or a T cell subset sorted from them (not recorded which). The V and J genes are TRBV5-1 and TRBJ2-1; a possible D gene is TRBD2 (6 bases). CDR3 sequence: CASLAGKEPYNEQFF. Written as DNA, the CDR3 is TGCGCCAGTTTGGCGGGGAAGGAACCCTACAATGAGCAGTTCTTC.